This T cell receptor beta chain was captured in a study of blood T cell repertoires in COVID-19. Across the study: Sample material is recorded as cDNA or gDNA derived from T cells, B-cell-depleted T cells, or PBMCs.

The method was immunoSEQ multiplex PCR; TCRdb's version includes in-frame clones alone and lacks a portion of them. The sample contains about 62,000 clones, around nine tenths of which appear only once. The CDR3 runs to 18 residues. The V and J ends lost 4 bases and 6 bases, in that order; junction bases with no gene match: 15. CDR1 is LNHDA, CDR2 SQIVND, per germline (reference sequence). The TCR originated in a man between 65 and 85 years old with acute or convalescent COVID-19. The chain employs TRBV19 and TRBJ2-3; 11 bases are a match to TRBD2. The sequenced sample was peripheral blood. This chain's CDR3 is CASSTRSITSGSVDTQYF. The CDR3 region has the DNA TGTGCCAGTAGTACCCGTTCGATAACTAGCGGGAGTGTCGATACGCAGTATTTT.